This T cell receptor (beta chain) stems from a study of T cells after yellow fever vaccination. MiXCR, run by TCRdb on the 5' RACE reads, gives a single entry per CDR3 protein. The data hold 300,000 or so distinct CDR3 sequences, with over 10% observed a single time. Study-wide results and caveats: Overlap between CD4 and CD8 compartments was detected for a small share of clonotypes. Sorted repertoires could include abundant contaminating clonotypes from bulk cells.

This clonotype was counted only a few times. Its specificity is not known. V lost 3 bases, J lost 4 bases, and 1 base stayed unmatched. CDR1 and CDR2 (germline): SQVTM, ANQGSEA. The CDR3 covers 14 residues. The sample here was CD4+ T cells sorted from PBMCs, taken 45 days after the yellow fever booster vaccination. The chain couples TRBV29-1 to TRBJ2-3, with 13 bases fitting TRBD2. This clonotype originated in a man aged 30 to 45 who received the YFV17D yellow fever vaccine. CDR3 region: CSVEGLAGSDTQYF. In DNA form, the CDR3 reads TGCAGCGTTGAGGGACTAGCGGGGTCAGATACGCAGTATTTT.